This passage covers 10 T cell receptor beta chains from one sample sequenced in a study of CD8+ T cells in alopecia areata. Treatment defined: oral pan-JAK inhibitor, 5-10 mg twice daily. It was cDNA, reverse transcribed from extracted RNA, that served as the sequencing template. TCRdb's copy holds only in-frame clones and misses some; the assay was immunoSEQ multiplex PCR. The data contain about 42,000 clones, roughly two thirds of them seen just once; the ten biggest clones take up roughly 22%. The sample in question was CD8+ T cells sorted from blood, obtained at week 4, from a patient treated with tofacitinib. These receptors all come from a human donor with alopecia areata.

The CDR3 here is CASIHQGSNQPQHF. DNA of the CDR3: TGTGCCAGTATTCACCAGGGAAGCAATCAGCCCCAGCATTTT. The chain joins TRBV19 to TRBJ1-5, with D maybe TRBD1 (5 bases). CDR1 and CDR2 (germline): LNHDA, SQIVND (reference sequence). Deletions cut 7 bases from V and 1 base from J, with 11 bases between. The length of the CDR3 is 14 residues.

The chain carries TRBV7-9 and TRBJ2-7, with 11 bases fitting TRBD1. The CDR3 runs to 15 residues. Per the germline V gene, CDR1 is SEHNR and CDR2 is FQNEAQ (reference sequence). V was pared by 4 bases and J by 5 bases, with 7 bases of the junction left unmatched. CDR3 sequence: CASSSGQGVWDEQYF. Written as DNA, the CDR3 is TGTGCCAGCAGCTCGGGACAGGGGGTCTGGGACGAGCAGTACTTC.

This clone showed up just a few times. The rearrangement links TRBV6-5 to TRBJ1-1; TRBD1 matches at 9 bases. Germline assignment: CDR1 MNHEY and CDR2 SVGAGI. V shed 6 bases, J shed 8 bases, and the junction held 13 bases outside the gene matches. CDR3 length: 15 residues. The CDR3 coding sequence is TGTGCCAGCAGGCAAGAACCACAGGGGGCCGTAGAAGCTTTCTTT. Protein: CASRQEPQGAVEAFF.

The chain carries TRBV10-3 and TRBJ1-2; D perhaps matches TRBD1 (5 bases). From germline, CDR1 is ENHRY and CDR2 SYGVKD. Trimming stripped 7 bases from V and 4 bases from J, with 16 bases between. CDR3 length: 14 amino acids. CDR3 in amino acids: CAITQGPKSYGYTF. The CDR3 DNA sequence: TGTGCCATCACTCAGGGCCCTAAATCCTATGGCTACACCTTC.

V gene TRBV6-5 combines with J gene TRBJ1-2, with TRBD1 as a possible D gene (5 bases). Trimming stripped 0 bases from V and 6 bases from J, with 14 bases between. The CDR3 contains 15 residues. The V gene's germline CDR1 is MNHEY and CDR2 SVGAGI. The CDR3 loop is CASSYSPMGDDGYTF. The DNA for the CDR3 is TGTGCCAGCAGTTACTCCCCCATGGGGGACGATGGCTACACCTTC.

The chain combines TRBV14 with TRBJ2-3; tentatively, D is TRBD2 (6 bases). CDR1 and CDR2 from the germline V gene are SGHDN and FVKESK. The CDR3 is 14 amino acids. Trimming pared 2 bases from V and 5 bases from J, leaving 11 bases between. CDR3 sequence: CASSQIWGGDTQYF. CDR3 in DNA: TGTGCCAGCAGCCAAATTTGGGGAGGAGATACGCAGTATTTT.

The CDR3 bases are TGCGCCAGCAGCCAAGGAAATGCAGCTGAAGCTTTCTTT. This codes for CASSQGNAAEAFF. The V gene is TRBV4-3, the J gene TRBJ1-1; no definite D call. The germline V gene has CDR1 LGHNA and CDR2 YSLEER. CDR3 length: 13 residues. Trimming removed 1 base at V and 6 bases at J, with 9 bases between.

This rearrangement joins TRBV10-3 to TRBJ2-5; no definite D call. The germline V and J ends were trimmed by 3 bases and 4 bases, with 9 bases remaining between them. This CDR3 has 13 amino acids. Germline V gives CDR1 ENHRY, CDR2 SYGVKD. This chain's CDR3 is CAISDKERETQYF. CDR3 nucleotide sequence: TGTGCCATCAGTGATAAAGAACGAGAGACCCAGTACTTC.

The chain employs TRBV30 and TRBJ2-7, with D perhaps matching TRBD2 (6 bases). Germline CDR1 GTSNPN, CDR2 SVGIG (reference sequence). The ends were cut back, 2 bases at V and 5 bases at J, with 10 bases in the middle. The CDR3 consists of 12 residues. CDR3 protein: CAWSYGGDEQYF. DNA of the CDR3: TGTGCCTGGAGTTATGGAGGGGACGAGCAGTACTTC.

J is TRBJ2-3 and V is TRBV7-9; D perhaps matches TRBD1 (5 bases). Germline loops: CDR1 SEHNR, CDR2 FQNEAQ (reference sequence). Trimming took off 5 bases at V and 2 bases at J, with 11 bases between the two ends. This CDR3 contains 14 residues. The CDR3 here is CASSKTETTDTQYF. DNA of the CDR3: TGTGCCAGCAGCAAGACAGAAACCACAGATACGCAGTATTTT.